These 6 T cell receptor beta chains were sequenced from one sample in a study of T cells in Graves' hyperthyroidism and ophthalmopathy. Regions amplified from RNA transcripts were the TCR beta CDR3 regions. In the first-round RT-PCR of the TCR CDR3, the HTBI primer set was used. TCRdb itself ran the multiplex PCR reads through MiXCR, one entry per CDR3 protein. The sample includes under 350,000 distinct CDR3 sequences, roughly an eighth of them seen just once. Sequenced sample: blood. These receptors were taken from a woman in her forties with Graves' ophthalmopathy.

Note on this clonotype: A much larger clone lies one base from this, so it may be a read error. This rearrangement joins TRBV19 to TRBJ2-7; 9 bases agree with TRBD1. CDR1 LNHDA and CDR2 SQIVND come from the germline V gene (reference sequence). The CDR3 is made up of 15 amino acids. The CDR3 sequence is CSSSVQGASSYEQYF. In nucleotides, the CDR3 is TGTTCCAGTAGTGTACAGGGGGCTAGCTCCTACGAGCAGTACTTC.

The chain links TRBV13 to TRBJ2-3, with 11 bases that match TRBD2. The germline V gene encodes CDR1 PRHDT and CDR2 FYEKMQ (reference sequence). V lost 5 bases to trimming and J lost 2 bases; unmatched junction nucleotides: 18. CDR3 size: 20 residues. The CDR3 region has the DNA TGTGCCAGCAGCCCCCGTCCTAGCGGGGGGTATGCGGCACACACAGATACGCAGTATTTT. It encodes CASSPRPSGGYAAHTDTQYF.

This clonotype has ten or more counts. The V and J genes are TRBV6-1 and TRBJ1-5, with unresolved D. Germline lookup yields CDR1 MNHNS and CDR2 SASEGT. Trimming removed 2 bases at V and 4 bases at J, with 9 bases between. The CDR3 covers 14 residues. CDR3 protein: CASSEKGYNQPQHF. CDR3 nucleotide sequence: TGTGCCAGCAGTGAAAAGGGCTATAATCAGCCCCAGCATTTT.

This clonotype appeared many times. V gene TRBV2 combines with J gene TRBJ1-2; 10 bases align to TRBD1. CDR1 and CDR2 (germline): SNHLY, FYNNEI. V gave up 6 bases and J gave up 7 bases; unmatched junction bases: 8. There are 14 residues in the CDR3. Here the CDR3 reads CASSGTGAPTGYTF. In DNA, the CDR3 is TGTGCCAGCAGCGGGACAGGGGCTCCAACTGGCTACACCTTC.

This clonotype was recorded at least ten times. The V gene is TRBV20-1, the J gene TRBJ2-1, with D possibly matching TRBD2 (5 bases). The ends were cut back, 3 bases at V and 5 bases at J, with 11 bases in the middle. Looked up from germline, CDR1 is DFQATT and CDR2 is SNEGSKA (reference sequence). This CDR3 comprises 13 residues. The CDR3 DNA reads TGCAGTGCTAGCTTCCGGGGAGACAATGAGCAGTTCTTC. This codes for CSASFRGDNEQFF.

This clonotype turned up a few times. This chain uses TRBV20-1 with TRBJ1-2; 9 bases align to TRBD1. Germline V gene lookup returns CDR1 DFQATT and CDR2 SNEGSKA (reference sequence). V lost 5 bases, J lost 4 bases, and 14 bases stayed unmatched. This CDR3 is 16 amino acids long. DNA for the CDR3: TGCAGTGCTTTCCCCCGGGACAGGGTAGCAGGCTATGGCTACACCTTC. Its translation is CSAFPRDRVAGYGYTF.